Sequencing of this TCR beta chain was carried out in a study of blood T cell repertoires in COVID-19. As for the study in general: PBMCs, B-cell-depleted T cells, or T cells provided the cDNA or gDNA that made up the material.

V shed 3 bases and J 3 bases; nucleotides not matched to a gene: 1. This CDR3 contains 14 residues. CDR1 LGHDT and CDR2 YNNKEL come from the germline V gene (reference sequence). This clone was counted a few times. Per the original data handling: From reference gene primer amplification, estimates of nucleated cell counts were derived. The data were produced by immunoSEQ multiplex PCR, yet TCRdb's version contains in-frame clones alone and is incomplete. The V and J calls and the clone size are those of that table, but D and trimming were determined from the DNA. The sample consists of more than 60,000 clones, about 86% of them appearing once.

Sequencing was done on a sample of peripheral blood. This chain joins TRBV3-1 (or the pseudogene TRBV3-2) and TRBJ1-3; 8 bases align to TRBD1. This clonotype was obtained from an elderly man with COVID-19, enrolled during active disease. The chain's CDR3 is CASSQGTGGNTIYF. The CDR3, as DNA: TGTGCCAGCAGCCAGGGGACAGGTGGAAACACCATATATTTT.